The clone carrying this T cell receptor beta chain appeared once. Clones were sequenced by immunoSEQ multiplex PCR, and TCRdb holds only the in-frame ones, with some missing. The sample has fewer than 75,000 clones; approximately 87% are singletons. These data belong to a study of PD-L1 blockade in urothelial cancer. For the study at large: Blood underwent analysis 3 weeks (second dose) and 6 weeks after treatment began.

The length of the CDR3 is 16 residues. Germline V gives CDR1 SGHAT, CDR2 FQNNGV. V lost 4 bases to trimming and J lost 0 bases, with 15 bases between them. Indicated time point: pretreatment peripheral blood. The origin of this receptor is a man in his 70s with urothelial cancer. The chain uses TRBV11-2 and TRBJ2-5; D gene unclear. Sequences were derived from PBMCs, sampled around atezolizumab (anti-PD-L1) treatment. The CDR3 region is CASSSRSPLYQETQYF. The CDR3 DNA reads as TGTGCCAGCAGCTCCAGGTCCCCACTGTACCAAGAGACCCAGTACTTC. Based on the CDR3 plus reference TRBV11-2 and TRBJ2-5, the full variable domain is EAGVAQSPRYKIIEKRQSVAFWCNPISGHATLYWYQQILGQGPKLLIQFQNNGVVDDSQLPKDRFSAERLKGVDSTLKIQPAKLEDSAVYLCASSSRSPLYQETQYFGPGTRLLVL.